This TCR beta chain was identified in a study of blood T cell repertoires in COVID-19 (dated by TCRdb to 2020 to 2022). Regarding the research as a whole: The collaborator samples originated in the United States, Italy and Spain and spanned the acute and convalescent phases of COVID-19. The prospective study material was composed of cDNA or gDNA derived from T cells, B-cell-depleted T cells, or PBMCs. Deeply sampled blood TCRbeta repertoires from subjects exposed to, actively infected with, or recovered from COVID-19 were included in the dataset. The repertoires were released in a freely available public database intended as a resource for research on the immune response to SARS-CoV-2. The samples were drawn from two sources: the first 160 participants of the ongoing ImmuneRACE study, and fewer than 1,500 subjects contributed by 6 global collaborators. The sample metadata nearly always contained a de-identified subject ID, COVID-19 status, age in years and sex. Where available, HLA class I and class II types were obtained from metadata supplied by the sample provider rather than from assay-based typing. Study-wide conclusions, independent of this receptor: The amount of clinical and demographic metadata varied by source and participant and was provided uncurated.

One collaborating source in Seattle enrolled patients during active infection and followed them longitudinally through the course of disease. Each collaborating institution followed its own protocols to collect whole blood in K2EDTA tubes. For TCRbeta analysis, collaborators shipped samples as frozen whole blood, isolated PBMCs, or DNA extracted from either of those sample types. This clone has just a few counts. Which antigen it targets is not known. Qualities for individual bases were not recorded, and no much larger clone is one base off. The germline V gene gives CDR1 as SGHAT and CDR2 as FQNNGV. Its CDR3 holds 16 amino acids, cysteine through phenylalanine. This entry keeps only the CDR3 DNA: 48 bases, framed from base 1. V and J lose 1 base and 4 bases, and a span of 14 bases separates them. TCRbeta CDR3 regions were amplified from genomic DNA by means of the immunoSEQ Assay, a bias-controlled multiplex PCR. For the original study's pipeline: Within the assay, amplification of reference gene primers was used to estimate how many nucleated cells each sample contained. To quantify the absolute abundance of each unique TCRbeta CDR3 rearrangement, sequence reads were collapsed and filtered. For each sample, productive Simpson clonality was calculated by taking the square root of Simpson's diversity index across productive rearrangements. Drawn from immuneACCESS, this table holds only the in-frame rearrangements with V and J called that TCRdb kept. Clones are partly lost; checked studies trace under half to an unresolved V gene and leave the rest unexplained. The V and J calls and clone size were taken over from that table, and D and trimming were inferred from the DNA. The sample data list just under 350,000 clones, and about nine tenths of these were observed just once. More than 5% of the sample goes to the ten largest clones.

This TCR derives from a woman aged 45-65 years with COVID-19, enrolled during active disease. The specimen sequenced was peripheral blood. This chain is built from TRBV11-2 and TRBJ1-3, and the D gene may be TRBD1, 5 bases matching. CDR3 sequence: CASSLAAGLTGNTIYF. The base sequence is TGTGCCAGCAGCTTAGCGGCGGGACTCACCGGAAACACCATATATTTT.